The present T cell receptor beta chain was sequenced within a study of T cell changes during pregnancy in multiple sclerosis. Method: immunoSEQ multiplex PCR; TCRdb's copy keeps in-frame clones and lacks some. The repertoire holds roughly 90,000 clones, with under 95% as singletons. The CDR3 has 14 amino acids. CDR1 and CDR2 from the germline V gene are MRHNA and SNTAGT. V was pared by 3 bases and J by 7 bases, with 16 bases between. The starting material was peripheral blood, obtained in the first trimester of pregnancy. The receptor's source is a female donor in good health, enrolled as a control in a pregnancy study. The chain employs TRBV6-4 and TRBJ2-7, with TRBD2 as a possible D gene (7 bases). CDR3 bases: TGTGCCAGCAGTGAGAGGGGGGGGCACGCTGAGCAGTACTTC. As protein: CASSERGGHAEQYF.